The 18 T cell receptor beta chains given below trace back to one sample, sequenced in a study of T cell responses to AZD1222 COVID-19 vaccine. Produced via immunoSEQ multiplex PCR; TCRdb's table is partial and in-frame only. The sample records about 140,000 clones, approximately 93% being singletons. The sequenced sample was peripheral blood, obtained on day 0 of MenACWY control vaccination. The receptors here all came from an adult in good health.

To note about this clone: The same CDR3 arises from other DNA sequences in this sample as well. The chain carries TRBV27 and TRBJ1-1, with D unclear. The V gene's germline CDR1 is MNHEY and CDR2 SMNVEV (reference sequence). This CDR3 spans 14 amino acids. Trimming removed 3 bases from V and 0 bases from J, with 8 bases in between. Here the CDR3 reads CASSLARMNTEAFF. Written as DNA, the CDR3 is TGTGCCAGCAGTTTGGCCAGGATGAACACTGAAGCTTTCTTT.

The chain recombines TRBV9 with TRBJ1-1, with a tentative D call TRBD1 (5 bases). V was trimmed by 2 bases and J by 5 bases, leaving 13 bases between them. Germline V lookup: CDR1 SGDLS, CDR2 YYNGEE. The CDR3 extends over 14 amino acids. CDR3 region: CASSVGVSKTEAFF. The CDR3 region has the DNA TGTGCCAGCAGCGTGGGGGTAAGTAAGACTGAAGCTTTCTTT.

This sequence joins TRBV9 and TRBJ1-3; D remains unclear. This CDR3 region has 15 residues. Germline CDR1 is SGDLS and CDR2 is YYNGEE. V lost 4 bases and J 0 bases, leaving 11 bases between the germline ends. The CDR3 DNA is TGTGCCAGCAGCCCAATTATCGGCTCTGGAAACACCATATATTTT. Amino acid sequence: CASSPIIGSGNTIYF.

The rearrangement joins TRBV5-1 to TRBJ1-4; D is possibly TRBD1 (6 bases). Trimming removed 4 bases from V and 8 bases from J, with 18 bases in between. The CDR3 is made up of 15 amino acids. Germline CDR1 reads SGHRS; CDR2 reads YFSETQ. The DNA of the CDR3 is TGCGCCAGCAGCGGGGTACAGGGCATGAACGAAAAACTGTTTTTT. Protein sequence: CASSGVQGMNEKLFF.

Of note for this clone: The same CDR3 also results from other DNA sequences found in this sample. The chain recombines TRBV10-3 with TRBJ1-2, with D unresolved. Trimming cost V 0 bases and J 2 bases, with 7 bases left between them. CDR1 ENHRY and CDR2 SYGVKD come from the germline V gene. The length of the CDR3 is 14 residues. The CDR3 loop is CAISESGRNYGYTF. CDR3 bases: TGTGCCATCAGTGAGTCCGGGCGAAACTATGGCTACACCTTC.

The genes are TRBV27 and TRBJ2-7, with D unclear. Germline CDR1 and CDR2: MNHEY and SMNVEV (reference sequence). V lost 0 bases and J lost 6, with 9 bases in between. CDR3 length: 13 amino acids. The CDR3 DNA reads as TGTGCCAGCAGTTTATCGACCGCGCTCGAGCAGTACTTC. It yields the protein CASSLSTALEQYF.

This chain uses TRBV7-2 with TRBJ2-7, with D perhaps matching TRBD1 (5 bases). The CDR3 runs 14 residues. V lost 1 base and J 1 base, leaving 8 bases between the germline ends. CDR1 SGHTA and CDR2 FQGNSA come from the germline V gene. This CDR3 reads CASSLGPGSYEQYF. CDR3 DNA sequence: TGTGCCAGCAGCTTAGGGCCAGGGTCCTACGAGCAGTACTTC.

This chain connects TRBV2 to TRBJ2-7; a weak D match, TRBD2 (5 bases). CDR1 and CDR2 from the germline V gene are SNHLY and FYNNEI. The CDR3 covers 13 residues. V lost 11 bases and J 2 bases, leaving 16 bases between the germline ends. The CDR3 sequence: CAAAGELTYEQYF. CDR3 nucleotide sequence: TGTGCCGCCGCGGGTGAACTTACCTACGAGCAGTACTTC.

The chain uses TRBV11-3 and TRBJ2-2; D is unclear. Between the trimmed V and J ends, which lost 5 bases and 3 bases, there was a span of 22 bases. The CDR3 runs 18 residues. In germline, CDR1 is SGHNT, CDR2 YENEEA. The CDR3 here is CASSPGSGPLPYTGELFF. The CDR3 DNA is TGTGCCAGCAGCCCCGGGTCAGGCCCTCTTCCCTACACCGGGGAGCTGTTTTTT.

The genes are TRBV6-1 and TRBJ1-5, with a possible D match to TRBD1 (6 bases). V lost 3 bases and J lost 7, with 13 bases in between. The CDR3 length is 14 residues. From germline, CDR1 is MNHNS and CDR2 SASEGT. Written as DNA, the CDR3 is TGTGCCAGCAGTGAGTCTGCAGGGGAACAGCCCCAGCATTTT. Protein product: CASSESAGEQPQHF.

The gene calls are TRBV27 and TRBJ1-1; tentatively, D is TRBD1 (6 bases). Trimming took off 5 bases at V and 0 bases at J, with 13 bases between the two ends. This CDR3 has 15 residues. CDR1 MNHEY and CDR2 SMNVEV come from the germline V gene (reference sequence). The CDR3 DNA follows: TGTGCCAGCAGTGAGTACAGGGAACTGAACACTGAAGCTTTCTTT. Encoded protein: CASSEYRELNTEAFF.

The chain has TRBV25-1 and TRBJ1-1; D possibly corresponds to TRBD1 (6 bases). The CDR3 runs 14 residues. V dropped 4 bases and J dropped 4 bases, with 13 bases sitting between them. The germline gives CDR1 MGHDK, CDR2 SYGVNS. CDR3 DNA: TGTGCCAGCAGTGCTAGGGGGGTAGTCACTGAAGCTTTCTTT. This translates into CASSARGVVTEAFF.

The rearrangement uses TRBV5-1 and TRBJ1-3; D unresolved. In germline, CDR1 is SGHRS, CDR2 YFSETQ. V was shortened by 0 bases and J by 3 bases, with 13 bases between the two germline ends. The CDR3 runs to 16 residues. Here the CDR3 DNA reads TGCGCCAGCAGCTTGGCTCAGGCTCGTTTTGGAAACACCATATATTTT. The encoded protein is CASSLAQARFGNTIYF.

The V and J genes are TRBV3-1 (or the pseudogene TRBV3-2) and TRBJ2-5; D remains unclear. CDR3 size: 14 residues. The germline V and J ends were trimmed by 0 bases and 1 base, with 6 bases remaining between them. Germline-derived CDR1 and CDR2 are LGHDT and YNNKEL (reference sequence). The CDR3 DNA sequence: TGTGCCAGCAGCCAAGATTGGAGCCAAGAGACCCAGTACTTC. Its translation is CASSQDWSQETQYF.

Points on this clone: Other DNA sequences in the same sample also yield this CDR3. J is TRBJ2-2 and V is TRBV7-2; 11 nucleotides match TRBD1. Per germline, CDR1 SGHTA and CDR2 FQGNSA. V was pared by 0 bases and J by 5 bases, with 2 bases of the junction left unmatched. The CDR3 consists of 16 residues. Here the CDR3 reads CASSLAGTGGTGELFF. CDR3 DNA sequence: TGTGCCAGCAGCTTAGCAGGGACAGGGGGAACCGGGGAGCTGTTTTTT.

This rearrangement joins TRBV5-6 to TRBJ1-2; unclear D gene. V was shortened by 4 bases and J by 4 bases, with 11 bases between the two germline ends. This CDR3 spans 13 amino acids. The germline V gene has CDR1 SGHDT and CDR2 YYEEEE. CDR3 sequence reads: CASSQMGRYGYTF. For the CDR3, the DNA is TGTGCCAGCAGCCAGATGGGTCGCTATGGCTACACCTTC.

V and J are TRBV14 and TRBJ1-6; D gene unclear. CDR3 size: 18 residues. The germline CDR1 and CDR2 sequences are SGHDN and FVKESK. V was cut by 4 bases and J by 0 bases, with 16 bases left in between. The CDR3 here is CASSLYLDGSSYNSPLHF. The CDR3 nucleotides read TGTGCCAGCAGCCTCTACCTAGACGGGAGCTCCTATAATTCACCCCTCCACTTT.

The chain combines TRBV11-2 with TRBJ2-1, with D hard to call. CDR3 length: 12 amino acids. In germline, CDR1 is SGHAT, CDR2 FQNNGV. Between the trimmed V and J ends, which lost 1 base and 9 bases, there was a span of 7 bases. The CDR3 nucleotides are TGTGCCAGCAGCTTAGGGGCCCCTGAGCAGTTCTTC. As protein: CASSLGAPEQFF.